This T cell receptor beta chain was profiled in a study of graft-versus-host responses after intestinal transplantation. Tissue from the graft was processed to free its intraepithelial and lamina propria lymphocytes. The table came from immunoSEQ multiplex PCR; TCRdb's copy has only in-frame clones and leaves some out. The sample consists of tens of thousands of clones, roughly 72% of them appearing once. This CDR3 region has 14 residues. The germline V and J ends were trimmed by 4 bases and 4 bases, with 10 bases remaining between them. Germline V gene lookup returns CDR1 MNHEY and CDR2 SVGAGI. On this clone itself: Antigen unknown.

Study-wide findings and caveats: Among circulating GvH clones, peak levels were associated with early post-transplant declines in HvG clones.

This receptor was obtained from a human patient who received an intestinal transplant, so some T cells may come from the graft donor. This specimen was ileum tissue, taken 12 days after intestinal transplant. The chain couples TRBV6-5 to TRBJ2-2, with D tentatively TRBD1 (6 bases). CDR3 amino acids: CASSSGQSTGELFF. The CDR3 DNA sequence: TGTGCCAGCAGTTCCGGACAGTCCACCGGGGAGCTGTTTTTT.